The following is a T cell receptor (beta chain) sequence with its context. Its antigen is still unknown. This entry is derived from a study of T cell responses to AZD1222 COVID-19 vaccine. General study results and limits: Repertoire collection took place solely once the T cell response had peaked.

Only in-frame clones appear in the TCRdb table, and some are missing; sequencing was by immunoSEQ multiplex PCR. Of more than 140,000 clones listed, roughly nine tenths are singletons. V was shortened by 8 bases and J by 8 bases, with 18 bases between the two germline ends. CDR3 length equals 13 residues. Germline values: CDR1 MDHEN, CDR2 SYDVKM. The chain is built from TRBV28 and TRBJ1-2, with a tentative D call TRBD1 (5 bases). The source is an adult in good health. Source: peripheral blood, taken on day 0 of AZD1222 vaccination. The CDR3 sequence is CASFRDSRWGYTF. CDR3 in DNA: TGTGCCAGCTTCCGGGACTCACGATGGGGCTACACCTTC.